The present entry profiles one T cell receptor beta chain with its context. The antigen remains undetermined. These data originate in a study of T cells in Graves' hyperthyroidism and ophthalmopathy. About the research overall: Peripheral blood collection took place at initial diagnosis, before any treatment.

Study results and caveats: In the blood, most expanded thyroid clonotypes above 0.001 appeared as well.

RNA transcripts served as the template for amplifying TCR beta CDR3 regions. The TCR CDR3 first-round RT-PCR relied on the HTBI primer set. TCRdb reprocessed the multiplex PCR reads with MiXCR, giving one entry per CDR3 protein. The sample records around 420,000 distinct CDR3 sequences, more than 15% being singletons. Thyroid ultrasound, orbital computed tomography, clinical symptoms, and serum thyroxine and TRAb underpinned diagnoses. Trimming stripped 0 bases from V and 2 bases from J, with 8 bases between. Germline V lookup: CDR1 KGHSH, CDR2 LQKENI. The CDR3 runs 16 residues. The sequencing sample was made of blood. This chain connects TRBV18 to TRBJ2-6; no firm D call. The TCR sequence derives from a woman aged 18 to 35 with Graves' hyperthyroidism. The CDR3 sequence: CASSPPRSTGANVLTF. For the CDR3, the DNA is TGTGCCAGCTCACCACCTCGGAGCACTGGGGCCAACGTCCTGACTTTC.